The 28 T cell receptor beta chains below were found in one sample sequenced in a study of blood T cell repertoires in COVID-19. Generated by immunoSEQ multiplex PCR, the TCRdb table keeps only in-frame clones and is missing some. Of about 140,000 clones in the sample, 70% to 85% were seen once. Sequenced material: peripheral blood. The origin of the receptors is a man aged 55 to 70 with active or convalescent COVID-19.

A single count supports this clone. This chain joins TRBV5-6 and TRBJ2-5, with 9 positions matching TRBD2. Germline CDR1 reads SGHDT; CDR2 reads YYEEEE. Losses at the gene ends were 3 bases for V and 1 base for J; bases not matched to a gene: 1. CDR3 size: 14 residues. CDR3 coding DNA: TGTGCCAGCAGCTCGGGACTAGCCCAAGAGACCCAGTACTTC. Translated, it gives CASSSGLAQETQYF.

The CDR3 bases are TGTGCCAGCAGCCCCCGGGGGGCCCAGAGAGAGACCCAGTACTTC. As protein: CASSPRGAQRETQYF. J is TRBJ2-5 and V is TRBV11-3, with TRBD2 as a possible D gene (7 bases). Trimming pared 5 bases from V and 4 bases from J, leaving 17 bases between. Germline CDR1 reads SGHNT; CDR2 reads YENEEA. This CDR3 spans 15 amino acids.

The CDR3 bases are TGTGCCAGCAGCTTAGAAGTGACAGGGGGCGATGAGCAGTTCTTC. It translates to CASSLEVTGGDEQFF. This rearrangement joins TRBV11-2 to TRBJ2-1; 10 positions agree with TRBD1. The CDR3 consists of 15 residues. Germline CDR1 and CDR2: SGHAT and FQNNGV. The V segment lost 0 bases and the J segment 8 bases; nucleotides outside the gene matches: 4.

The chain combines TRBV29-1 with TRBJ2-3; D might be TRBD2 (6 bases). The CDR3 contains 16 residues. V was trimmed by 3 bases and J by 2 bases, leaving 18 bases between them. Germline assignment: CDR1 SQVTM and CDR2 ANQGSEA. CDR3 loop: CSVDDWEVGLTDTQYF. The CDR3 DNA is TGCAGCGTTGATGATTGGGAGGTCGGACTCACAGATACGCAGTATTTT.

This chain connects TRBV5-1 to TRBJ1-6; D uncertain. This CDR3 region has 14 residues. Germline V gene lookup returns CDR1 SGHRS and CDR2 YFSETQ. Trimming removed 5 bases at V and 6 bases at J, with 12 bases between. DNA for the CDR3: TGCGCCAGCAGGCAAACTTTTGTTAATTCACCCCTCCACTTT. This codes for CASRQTFVNSPLHF.

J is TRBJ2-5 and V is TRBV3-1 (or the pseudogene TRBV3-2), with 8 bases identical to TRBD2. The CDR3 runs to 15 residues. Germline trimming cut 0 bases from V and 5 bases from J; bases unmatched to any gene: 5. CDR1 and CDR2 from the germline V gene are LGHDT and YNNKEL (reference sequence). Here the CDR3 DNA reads TGTGCCAGCAGCCAAGAGGGACTAGTAAGCGAGACCCAGTACTTC. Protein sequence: CASSQEGLVSETQYF.

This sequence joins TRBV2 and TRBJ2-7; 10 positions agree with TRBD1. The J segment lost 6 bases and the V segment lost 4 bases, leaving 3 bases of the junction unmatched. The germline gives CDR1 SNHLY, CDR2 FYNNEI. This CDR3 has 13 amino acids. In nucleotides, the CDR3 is TGTGCCAGCAGTGGACAGGGGGCCTCCGAGCAGTACGTC. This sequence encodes CASSGQGASEQYV.

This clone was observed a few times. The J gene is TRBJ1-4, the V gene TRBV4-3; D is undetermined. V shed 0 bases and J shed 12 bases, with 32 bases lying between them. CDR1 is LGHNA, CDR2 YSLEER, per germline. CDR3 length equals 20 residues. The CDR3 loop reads CASSQDRRYLVAARWVELFF. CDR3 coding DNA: TGCGCCAGCAGCCAAGATAGACGGTACCTGGTTGCGGCTCGCTGGGTAGAACTGTTTTTT.

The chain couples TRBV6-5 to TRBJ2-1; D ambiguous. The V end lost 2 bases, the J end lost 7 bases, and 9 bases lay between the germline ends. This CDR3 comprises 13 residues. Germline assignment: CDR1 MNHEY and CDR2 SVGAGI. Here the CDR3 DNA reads TGTGCCAGCAGTTACGAAGCTAGTAATGAGCAGTTCTTC. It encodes CASSYEASNEQFF.

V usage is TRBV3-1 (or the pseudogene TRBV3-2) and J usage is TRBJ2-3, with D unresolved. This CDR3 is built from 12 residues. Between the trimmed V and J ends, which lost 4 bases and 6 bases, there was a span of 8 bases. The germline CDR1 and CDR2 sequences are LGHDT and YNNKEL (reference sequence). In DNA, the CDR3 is TGTGCCAGCAGCCTTCTCGGGGATACGCAGTATTTT. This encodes CASSLLGDTQYF.

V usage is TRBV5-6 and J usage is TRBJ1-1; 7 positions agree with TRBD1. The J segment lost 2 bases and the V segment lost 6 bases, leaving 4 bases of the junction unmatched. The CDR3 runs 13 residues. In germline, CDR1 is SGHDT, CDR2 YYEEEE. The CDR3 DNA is TGTGCCAGCACCAGACAGGGTAACACTGAAGCTTTCTTT. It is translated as CASTRQGNTEAFF. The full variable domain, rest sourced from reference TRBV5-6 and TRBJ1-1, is DAGVTQSPTHLIKTRGQQVTLRCSPKSGHDTVSWYQQALGQGPQFIFQYYEEEERQRGNFPDRFSGHQFPNYSSELNVNALLLGDSALYLCASTRQGNTEAFFGQGTRLTVV.

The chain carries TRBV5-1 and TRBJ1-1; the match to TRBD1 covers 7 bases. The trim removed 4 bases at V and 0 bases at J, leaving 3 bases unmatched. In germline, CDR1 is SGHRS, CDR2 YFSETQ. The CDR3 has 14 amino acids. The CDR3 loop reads CASSAGTVNTEAFF. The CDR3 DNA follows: TGCGCCAGCAGCGCCGGGACAGTGAACACTGAAGCTTTCTTT.

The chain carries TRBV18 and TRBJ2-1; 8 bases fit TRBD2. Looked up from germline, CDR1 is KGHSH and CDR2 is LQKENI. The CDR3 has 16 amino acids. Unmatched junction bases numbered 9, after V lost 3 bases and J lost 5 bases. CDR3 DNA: TGTGCCAGCTCACCTTCGGGTGCGGGAGGAAACAATGAGCAGTTCTTC. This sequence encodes CASSPSGAGGNNEQFF.

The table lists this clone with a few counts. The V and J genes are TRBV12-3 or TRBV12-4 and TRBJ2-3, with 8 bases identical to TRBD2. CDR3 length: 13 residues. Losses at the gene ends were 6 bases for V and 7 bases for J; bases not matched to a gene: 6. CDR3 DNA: TGTGCCAGCAGCTCGACTAGCGTGAATACGCAGTATTTT. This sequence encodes CASSSTSVNTQYF.

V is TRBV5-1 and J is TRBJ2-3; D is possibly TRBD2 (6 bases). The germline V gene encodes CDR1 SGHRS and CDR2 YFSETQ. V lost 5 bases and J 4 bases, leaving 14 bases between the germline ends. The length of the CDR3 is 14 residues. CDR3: CASRRASGADTQYF. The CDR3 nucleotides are TGCGCCAGCAGACGTGCGTCGGGGGCAGATACGCAGTATTTT.

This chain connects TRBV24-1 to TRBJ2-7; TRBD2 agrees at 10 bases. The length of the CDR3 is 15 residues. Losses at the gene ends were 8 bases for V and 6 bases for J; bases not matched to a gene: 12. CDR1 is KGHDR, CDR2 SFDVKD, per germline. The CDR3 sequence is CATMSGSSGRSEQYV. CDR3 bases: TGTGCCACCATGAGCGGTTCTAGCGGGAGAAGCGAGCAGTACGTC.

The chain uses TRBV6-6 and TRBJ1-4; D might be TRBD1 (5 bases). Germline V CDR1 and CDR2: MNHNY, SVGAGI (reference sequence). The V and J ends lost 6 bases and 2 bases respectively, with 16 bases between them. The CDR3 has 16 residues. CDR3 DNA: TGTGCCAGCAGAAACACCGCCGGGGGGACTAATGAAAAACTGTTTTTT. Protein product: CASRNTAGGTNEKLFF.

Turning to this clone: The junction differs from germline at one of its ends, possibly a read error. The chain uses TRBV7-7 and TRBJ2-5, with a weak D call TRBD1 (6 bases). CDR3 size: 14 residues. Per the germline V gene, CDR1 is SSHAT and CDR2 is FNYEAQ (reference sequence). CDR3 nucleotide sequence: TGTGCTAGCAGCGCCCAGGGGAGAAAAGAGACCCAGTACTTC. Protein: CASSAQGRKETQYF.

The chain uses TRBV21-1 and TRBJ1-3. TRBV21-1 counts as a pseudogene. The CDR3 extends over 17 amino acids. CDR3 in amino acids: CASSNRWTCGSGNTIYF. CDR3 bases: TGTGCCAGCAGCAACCGGTGGACCTGCGGGTCTGGAAACACCATATATTTT.

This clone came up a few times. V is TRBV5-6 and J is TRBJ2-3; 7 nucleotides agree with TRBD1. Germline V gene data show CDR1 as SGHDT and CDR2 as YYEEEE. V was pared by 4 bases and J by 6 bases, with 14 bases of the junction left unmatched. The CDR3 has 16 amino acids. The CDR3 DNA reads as TGTGCCAGCAGCGCTTTAACGGGACAGCTAGGGGATACGCAGTATTTT. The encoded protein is CASSALTGQLGDTQYF.

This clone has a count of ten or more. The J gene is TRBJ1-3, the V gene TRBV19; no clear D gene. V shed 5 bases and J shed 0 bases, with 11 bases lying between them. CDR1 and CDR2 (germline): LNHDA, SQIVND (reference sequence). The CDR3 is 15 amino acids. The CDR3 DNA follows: TGTGCCAGTAGTCCAACGGGGTTCTCTGGAAACACCATATATTTT. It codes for CASSPTGFSGNTIYF. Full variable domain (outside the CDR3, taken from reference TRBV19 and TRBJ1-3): DGGITQSPKYLFRKEGQNVTLSCEQNLNHDAMYWYRQDPGQGLRLIYYSQIVNDFQKGDIAEGYSVSREKKESFPLTVTSAQKNPTAFYLCASSPTGFSGNTIYFGEGSWLTVV.

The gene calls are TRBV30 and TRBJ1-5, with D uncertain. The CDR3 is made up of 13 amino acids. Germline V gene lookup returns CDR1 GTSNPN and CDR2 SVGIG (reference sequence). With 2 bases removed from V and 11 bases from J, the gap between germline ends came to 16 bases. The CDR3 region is CAWSRSSGGTQHF. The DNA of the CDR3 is TGTGCCTGGAGTAGGAGTAGCGGTGGGACCCAGCATTTT.

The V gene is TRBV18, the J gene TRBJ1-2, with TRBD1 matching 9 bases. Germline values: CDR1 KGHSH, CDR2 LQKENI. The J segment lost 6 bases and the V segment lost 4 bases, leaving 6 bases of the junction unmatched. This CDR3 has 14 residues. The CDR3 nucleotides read TGTGCCAGCTCACACGTGACAGGGGGTGATGGCTACACCTTC. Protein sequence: CASSHVTGGDGYTF.

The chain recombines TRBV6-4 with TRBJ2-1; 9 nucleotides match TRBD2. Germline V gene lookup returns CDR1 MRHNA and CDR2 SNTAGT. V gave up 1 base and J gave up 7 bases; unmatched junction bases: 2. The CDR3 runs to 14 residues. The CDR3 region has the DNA TGTGCCAGCAGTGACTTTAGCGGGAGTAATGAGCAGTTCTTC. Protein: CASSDFSGSNEQFF.

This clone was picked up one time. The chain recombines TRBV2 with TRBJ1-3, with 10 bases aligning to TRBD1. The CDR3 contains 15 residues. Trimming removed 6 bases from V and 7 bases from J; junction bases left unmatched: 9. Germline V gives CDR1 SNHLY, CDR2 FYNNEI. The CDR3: CASSAVDRGRNTIYF. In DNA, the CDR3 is TGTGCCAGCAGCGCCGTCGACAGGGGGCGGAACACCATATATTTT. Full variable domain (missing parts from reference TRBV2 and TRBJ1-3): EPEVTQTPSHQVTQMGQEVILRCVPISNHLYFYWYRQILGQKVEFLVSFYNNEISEKSEIFDDQFSVERPDGSNFTLKIRSTKLEDSAMYFCASSAVDRGRNTIYFGEGSWLTVV.

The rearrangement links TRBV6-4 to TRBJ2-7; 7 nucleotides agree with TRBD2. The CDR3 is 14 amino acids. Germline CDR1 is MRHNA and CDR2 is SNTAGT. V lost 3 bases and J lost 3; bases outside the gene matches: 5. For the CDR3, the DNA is TGTGCCAGCAGTGATGGGGGGGGGATCTACGAGCAGTACGTC. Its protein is CASSDGGGIYEQYV.

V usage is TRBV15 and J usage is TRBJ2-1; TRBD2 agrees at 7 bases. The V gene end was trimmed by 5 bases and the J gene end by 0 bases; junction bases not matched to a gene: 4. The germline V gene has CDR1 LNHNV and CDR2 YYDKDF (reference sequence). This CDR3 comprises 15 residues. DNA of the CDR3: TGTGCCACCAGCGGGAGGGCAAGCTCCTACAATGAGCAGTTCTTC. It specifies CATSGRASSYNEQFF.

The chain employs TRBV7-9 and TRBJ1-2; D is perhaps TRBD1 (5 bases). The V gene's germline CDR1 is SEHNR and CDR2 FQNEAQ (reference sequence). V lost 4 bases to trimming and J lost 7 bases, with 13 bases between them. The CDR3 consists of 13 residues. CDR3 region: CASSSPGGSGYTF. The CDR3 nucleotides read TGTGCCAGCAGCTCCCCGGGGGGGTCTGGCTACACCTTC.